The 32 T cell receptor beta chains presented below share a single source sample, sequenced in a study of T cell responses to AZD1222 COVID-19 vaccine. Generated by immunoSEQ multiplex PCR, the TCRdb table keeps only in-frame clones and is missing some. The top ten hold around 2.1% of the sample, which has 130,000 to 150,000 clones, approximately 91% seen once. The sequences come from peripheral blood, collected 28 days after the second AZD1222 dose. Receptors originate from an adult who received the AZD1222 COVID-19 vaccine.

This chain connects TRBV5-8 to TRBJ1-4; 11 positions agree with TRBD1. There are 15 residues in the CDR3. The germline V gene has CDR1 SGHTS and CDR2 YDEGEE. Trimming at V came to 1 base and at J to 5 bases, leaving 1 base not matched to a gene. The CDR3 protein is CASSLWTGGNEKLFF. The CDR3 DNA sequence: TGTGCCAGCAGCTTGTGGACAGGGGGCAATGAAAAACTGTTTTTT.

Only one count was recorded for this clone. J is TRBJ2-7 and V is TRBV15; D perhaps matches TRBD1 (6 bases). CDR1 is LNHNV, CDR2 YYDKDF, per germline (reference sequence). Trimming stripped 1 base from V and 3 bases from J, with 10 bases between. This CDR3 region has 14 residues. CDR3 loop: CATSRGRGGYEQYF. The DNA for the CDR3 is TGTGCCACCAGCAGAGGTAGAGGGGGCTACGAGCAGTACTTC.

This clone has at least ten counts. The CDR3 sequence is CASSNQGGADGYTF. CDR3 in DNA: TGTGCCAGCAGTAATCAGGGGGGCGCCGATGGCTACACCTTC. The chain recombines TRBV6-5 with TRBJ1-2; 7 bases fit TRBD1. Germline CDR1 and CDR2: MNHEY and SVGAGI. The J segment lost 6 bases and the V segment lost 5 bases, leaving 9 bases of the junction unmatched. This CDR3 contains 14 residues.

The chain has TRBV18 and TRBJ1-1; unclear D gene. Germline-derived CDR1 and CDR2 are KGHSH and LQKENI. V was pared by 3 bases and J by 4 bases, with 21 bases between. The CDR3 spans 17 residues. The CDR3 protein is CASSPYDIGSTSTEAFF. DNA for the CDR3: TGTGCCAGCTCACCTTACGACATAGGGAGTACTAGCACTGAAGCTTTCTTT.

This clone is a singleton in its sample. J is TRBJ1-5 and V is TRBV24-1; 8 nucleotides match TRBD1. Per germline, CDR1 KGHDR and CDR2 SFDVKD. Losses at the gene ends were 0 bases for V and 4 bases for J; bases not matched to a gene: 1. This CDR3 comprises 15 residues. CDR3 coding DNA: TGTGCCACCAGTGATTTGAGGGACAGGAATCAGCCCCAGCATTTT. This codes for CATSDLRDRNQPQHF.

The CDR3 bases are TGTGCCAGCAGCTTAGAAACCGCCCCGGCGGGCTACACCTTC. The encoded protein is CASSLETAPAGYTF. The chain recombines TRBV7-9 with TRBJ1-2; no definite D call. The CDR3 loop spans 14 amino acids. Germline lookup yields CDR1 SEHNR and CDR2 FQNEAQ (reference sequence). V was clipped by 1 base and J by 8 bases, with 14 bases between them.

This chain joins TRBV9 and TRBJ1-2; D not resolved. This CDR3 region has 14 residues. Trimming shortened V by 0 bases and J by 6 bases, and 12 bases separated the two germline ends. The germline gives CDR1 SGDLS, CDR2 YYNGEE. The CDR3 protein is CASSVAYREDGYTF. The CDR3 bases are TGTGCCAGCAGCGTAGCTTATCGGGAAGATGGCTACACCTTC.

The rearrangement joins TRBV7-6 to TRBJ2-7; TRBD2 matches at 7 bases. This CDR3 region has 15 residues. V trimming: 1 base; J trimming: 6 bases; junction bases outside the gene matches: 9. Germline lookup yields CDR1 SGHVS and CDR2 FNYEAQ. CDR3 DNA: TGTGCCAGCAGCTTAGGGTCCATAAGGACTAGCGAGCAGTACTTC. Amino acids: CASSLGSIRTSEQYF.

The V and J genes are TRBV2 and TRBJ1-2; no clear D. The CDR3 contains 12 residues. The germline V and J ends were trimmed by 3 bases and 1 base, with 3 bases remaining between them. Germline V gene data show CDR1 as SNHLY and CDR2 as FYNNEI. In DNA, the CDR3 is TGTGCCAGCAGTGACCTTAACTATGGCTACACCTTC. This encodes CASSDLNYGYTF. The full variable domain, with the rest looked up from reference TRBV2 and TRBJ1-2, is EPEVTQTPSHQVTQMGQEVILRCVPISNHLYFYWYRQILGQKVEFLVSFYNNEISEKSEIFDDQFSVERPDGSNFTLKIRSTKLEDSAMYFCASSDLNYGYTFGSGTRLTVV.

The V and J genes are TRBV7-9 and TRBJ2-3; 14 nucleotides align to TRBD2. Per germline, CDR1 SEHNR and CDR2 FQNEAQ (reference sequence). V was clipped by 7 bases and J by 4 bases; unmatched bases: 13. This CDR3 is 18 amino acids long. The chain's CDR3 is CASTSGTSGREKADTQYF. The CDR3 nucleotides read TGTGCCAGCACCTCCGGGACTAGCGGGAGAGAAAAGGCAGATACGCAGTATTTT.

This chain uses TRBV6-6 with TRBJ1-5; D may be TRBD1 (5 bases). V was cut by 6 bases and J by 6 bases, with 18 bases left in between. Looked up from germline, CDR1 is MNHNY and CDR2 is SVGAGI (reference sequence). The CDR3 has 15 amino acids. The DNA of the CDR3 is TGTGCCAGCAGCATCGACAGTCTGTCGGGTCAGCCCCAGCATTTT. It yields the protein CASSIDSLSGQPQHF.

V gene TRBV30 combines with J gene TRBJ1-2; D possibly corresponds to TRBD1 (5 bases). The ends were cut back, 0 bases at V and 4 bases at J, with 12 bases in the middle. This CDR3 is built from 14 residues. The germline CDR1 and CDR2 sequences are GTSNPN and SVGIG (reference sequence). CDR3 loop: CAWSVWGESYGYTF. The CDR3 DNA sequence: TGTGCCTGGAGTGTATGGGGGGAGAGCTATGGCTACACCTTC.

V and J are TRBV19 and TRBJ1-1, with D possibly TRBD1 on 5 matching bases. The V gene's germline CDR1 is LNHDA and CDR2 SQIVND (reference sequence). CDR3 length: 12 amino acids. Between the trimmed V and J ends, which lost 10 bases and 4 bases, there was a span of 13 bases. The CDR3 sequence: CATGRRGTEAFF. CDR3 coding DNA: TGTGCCACCGGACGGAGGGGCACTGAAGCTTTCTTT.

This sequence joins TRBV15 and TRBJ1-2; TRBD1 matches 11 bases. The CDR3 totals 15 residues. Germline V gene sequence: CDR1 LNHNV, CDR2 YYDKDF (reference sequence). The V segment lost 4 bases and the J segment 8 bases; nucleotides outside the gene matches: 9. The CDR3 nucleotides read TGTGCCACCAGCACAGCCGGGACAGGGGGTCGAGGCTACACCTTC. Amino acid sequence: CATSTAGTGGRGYTF. Complete variable domain (other parts from reference TRBV15 and TRBJ1-2): DAMVIQNPRYQVTQFGKPVTLSCSQTLNHNVMYWYQQKSSQAPKLLFHYYDKDFNNEADTPDNFQSRRPNTSFCFLDIRSPGLGDTAMYLCATSTAGTGGRGYTFGSGTRLTVV.

This clone appeared a single time. The rearrangement uses TRBV6-5 and TRBJ1-3; TRBD1 matches 7 bases. With V trimmed by 5 bases and J by 1 base, 5 bases remained unmatched. The CDR3 sequence is 15 residues long. Germline CDR1 and CDR2: MNHEY and SVGAGI. The CDR3 DNA reads as TGTGCCAGCAGTATAGGGGGCCCGTCTGGAAACACCATATATTTT. Encoded protein: CASSIGGPSGNTIYF.

The genes are TRBV19 and TRBJ2-2; 12 positions agree with TRBD1. V lost 1 base, J lost 1 base, and 10 bases stayed unmatched. CDR3 length equals 20 residues. Germline CDR1 and CDR2: LNHDA and SQIVND (reference sequence). The CDR3, as DNA: TGTGCCAGTAGTATAGCCCCCCCCGGGACAGGGGGCGTGAACACCGGGGAGCTGTTTTTT. Protein product: CASSIAPPGTGGVNTGELFF.

The CDR3 spells CASSEMADTEAFF. The DNA for the CDR3 is TGTGCCAGCAGTGAGATGGCGGACACTGAAGCTTTCTTT. The rearrangement links TRBV2 to TRBJ1-1; D is unclear. This CDR3 has 13 amino acids. Trimming pared 3 bases from V and 3 bases from J, leaving 8 bases between. Germline V lookup: CDR1 SNHLY, CDR2 FYNNEI. The full variable domain, rest sourced from reference TRBV2 and TRBJ1-1, is EPEVTQTPSHQVTQMGQEVILRCVPISNHLYFYWYRQILGQKVEFLVSFYNNEISEKSEIFDDQFSVERPDGSNFTLKIRSTKLEDSAMYFCASSEMADTEAFFGQGTRLTVV.

The rearrangement joins TRBV4-1 to TRBJ1-2; TRBD1 aligns across 7 bases. The ends lost 1 base at V and 1 base at J; junction bases unmatched: 9. The CDR3 is 17 residues long. Germline-derived CDR1 and CDR2 are MGHRA and YSYEKL. The CDR3 reads CASSQVYDRAYNYGYTF. The CDR3, as DNA: TGCGCCAGCAGCCAAGTTTATGACAGGGCTTATAACTATGGCTACACCTTC.

The chain uses TRBV5-4 and TRBJ2-3; 9 bases match TRBD2. After removal of 4 bases from V and 6 bases from J, the junction contained 9 bases not matched to a gene. Per the germline V gene, CDR1 is SGHNT and CDR2 is YYREEE (reference sequence). CDR3 length: 15 residues. The CDR3 DNA reads as TGTGCCAGCAGCCCCGGGGGACTAGCAGGGGATACGCAGTATTTT. Protein: CASSPGGLAGDTQYF.

The count of this clone is one. The gene calls are TRBV5-1 and TRBJ1-1, with a possible D match to TRBD1 (5 bases). Germline CDR1 is SGHRS and CDR2 is YFSETQ. Deletions cut 4 bases from V and 0 bases from J, with 13 bases between. The CDR3 is 15 residues long. The CDR3 DNA reads TGCGCCAGCAGCCGGGACGGTAACATGAACACTGAAGCTTTCTTT. Translation: CASSRDGNMNTEAFF.

This chain links TRBV5-1 with TRBJ2-7; tentative D call: TRBD2 (5 bases). The CDR3 covers 14 residues. Germline CDR1 is SGHRS and CDR2 is YFSETQ. Between the trimmed V and J ends, which lost 1 base and 6 bases, there was a span of 14 bases. The CDR3 spells CASSLSGEYSEQYF. CDR3 DNA: TGCGCCAGCAGCTTGAGTGGGGAGTATTCCGAGCAGTACTTC.

The rearrangement joins TRBV9 to TRBJ1-1; 7 bases match TRBD1. The V and J ends lost 4 bases and 0 bases, in that order; junction bases with no gene match: 6. Germline V lookup: CDR1 SGDLS, CDR2 YYNGEE. The CDR3 is made up of 15 amino acids. This CDR3 reads CASSPAGGMNTEAFF. CDR3 bases: TGTGCCAGCAGCCCGGCAGGGGGGATGAACACTGAAGCTTTCTTT.

The CDR3: CASNRGVGGYTF. CDR3 bases: TGTGCCAGTAATCGGGGAGTGGGCGGCTACACCTTC. V usage is TRBV19 and J usage is TRBJ1-2; D uncertain. The CDR3 is 12 residues long. CDR1 LNHDA and CDR2 SQIVND come from the germline V gene (reference sequence). Trimming took 7 bases from V and 8 from J, leaving 14 bases between them.

The V gene is TRBV9, the J gene TRBJ1-6; 10 positions match TRBD1. CDR1 SGDLS and CDR2 YYNGEE come from the germline V gene. The CDR3 extends over 15 amino acids. V lost 3 bases to trimming and J lost 8 bases; unmatched junction nucleotides: 5. The CDR3 DNA reads as TGTGCCAGCAGCGCCCGACAGGGGGCTTATTCACCCCTCCACTTT. Translating it yields CASSARQGAYSPLHF.

This clone was detected once. The chain carries TRBV10-3 and TRBJ2-7; 8 nucleotides agree with TRBD2. V lost 5 bases and J lost 0; bases outside the gene matches: 9. Germline-derived CDR1 and CDR2 are ENHRY and SYGVKD. CDR3 length: 16 amino acids. The CDR3 sequence is CAISQPRGGSSYEQYF. In DNA form, the CDR3 reads TGTGCCATCAGTCAACCCCGGGGGGGCAGCTCCTACGAGCAGTACTTC.

The chain combines TRBV5-5 with TRBJ1-2; no firm D call. V was shortened by 4 bases and J by 1 base, with 11 bases between the two germline ends. Germline V gives CDR1 SGHKS, CDR2 YYEKEE (reference sequence). CDR3 length: 14 amino acids. For the CDR3, the DNA is TGTGCCAGCAGCCCCGGGGAGGGTAACTATGGCTACACCTTC. Its protein product is CASSPGEGNYGYTF.

The rearrangement links TRBV5-1 to TRBJ2-7; 9 nucleotides align to TRBD1. The CDR3 runs 14 residues. Germline V gene lookup returns CDR1 SGHRS and CDR2 YFSETQ. The ends lost 4 bases at V and 3 bases at J; junction bases unmatched: 5. CDR3: CASSTGQGSYEQYF. In DNA, the CDR3 is TGCGCCAGCAGCACCGGACAGGGGAGCTACGAGCAGTACTTC.

V and J are TRBV3-1 (or the pseudogene TRBV3-2) and TRBJ2-7; D is uncertain. The CDR3 extends over 13 amino acids. V lost 0 bases to trimming and J lost 6 bases, with 9 bases between them. From germline, CDR1 is LGHDT and CDR2 YNNKEL (reference sequence). The CDR3 region has the DNA TGTGCCAGCAGCCAAGAGGTCCTCTCCGAGCAGTACTTC. Amino acid sequence: CASSQEVLSEQYF.

The chain links TRBV5-1 to TRBJ1-1; D call uncertain. The length of the CDR3 is 13 residues. Germline assignment: CDR1 SGHRS and CDR2 YFSETQ. Trimming removed 3 bases at V and 1 base at J, with 7 bases between. CDR3 region: CASSYATNTEAFF. As DNA, the CDR3 is TGCGCCAGCAGCTACGCGACGAACACTGAAGCTTTCTTT.

The chain links TRBV10-3 to TRBJ1-6; possible D gene TRBD1, 5 bases. With 4 bases removed from V and 7 bases from J, the gap between germline ends came to 11 bases. This CDR3 is built from 14 residues. The germline V gene has CDR1 ENHRY and CDR2 SYGVKD. CDR3 sequence: CAISAAGRNSPLHF. The CDR3 region has the DNA TGTGCCATCAGTGCGGCGGGGCGAAATTCACCCCTCCACTTT.

The gene calls are TRBV5-4 and TRBJ1-2; 8 bases map to TRBD1. The CDR3 extends over 14 amino acids. Germline CDR1 and CDR2: SGHNT and YYREEE (reference sequence). With 4 bases clipped from V and 5 bases from J, the junction kept 7 bases outside the gene matches. The CDR3 spells CASSTPGQAYGYTF. In nucleotides, the CDR3 is TGTGCCAGCAGCACCCCGGGACAGGCTTATGGCTACACCTTC.

Concerning this clone: The junction differs from germline at one of its ends, possibly a read error. This sequence joins TRBV9 and TRBJ1-2; possible D gene TRBD1, 5 bases. This CDR3 is built from 14 residues. Per germline, CDR1 SGDLS and CDR2 YYNGEE. The CDR3 reads CASNVGWGEYGYTF. The CDR3 coding sequence is TGTGCCAGCAACGTAGGGTGGGGGGAATATGGCTACACCTTC.